Below, 32 T cell receptor beta chains from the same sample are listed, as sequenced in a study of shared clonotypes between healthy human individuals. Selected positively for CCR7 and CD45RO-negative, naive CD8 cells excluded terminally differentiated effector memory CD45RA+ cells. Repertoires were generated with immunoSEQ multiplex PCR, while TCRdb's copy carries only in-frame clones and drops some. The sample lists around 2.1 million clones; 93% were seen once. The sample was naive CD8+ T cells from PBMCs. The receptors were gathered from a man aged 18 to 30 in good health. Some clones in this sample may be carry-over from other donors' samples.

This rearrangement joins TRBV15 to TRBJ2-3; no reliable D call. CDR1 LNHNV and CDR2 YYDKDF come from the germline V gene (reference sequence). The CDR3 has 13 residues. V lost 8 bases and J lost 0, with 9 bases in between. CDR3 region: CATLERSTDTQYF. CDR3 nucleotide sequence: TGTGCCACCTTGGAGAGGAGCACAGATACGCAGTATTTT.

V and J are TRBV5-6 and TRBJ2-3; D unclear. The ends were cut back, 8 bases at V and 4 bases at J, with 17 bases in the middle. Looked up from germline, CDR1 is SGHDT and CDR2 is YYEEEE. The CDR3 has 14 amino acids. The DNA for the CDR3 is TGTGCCAGTTGGACCTCCCTAGTGGCAGATACGCAGTATTTT. Translating gives CASWTSLVADTQYF.

The rearrangement joins TRBV19 to TRBJ2-7; 14 bases line up with TRBD2. Trimming cost V 4 bases and J 3 bases; bases outside gene matches: 5. The CDR3 consists of 16 residues. Germline V CDR1 and CDR2: LNHDA, SQIVND (reference sequence). CDR3 sequence reads: CASSKLGLAGDYEQYF. The CDR3 bases are TGTGCCAGTAGTAAGCTGGGACTAGCGGGGGACTACGAGCAGTACTTC.

The CDR3 nucleotides read TGTGCCAGCACCCCCCAGGGGGACAATGAGCAGTTCTTC. Protein sequence: CASTPQGDNEQFF. The V call is TRBV28, the J call TRBJ2-1, with 7 bases identical to TRBD1. CDR3 length equals 13 residues. Looked up from germline, CDR1 is MDHEN and CDR2 is SYDVKM. Losses at the gene ends were 7 bases for V and 5 bases for J; bases not matched to a gene: 5.

The V call is TRBV13, the J call TRBJ2-7; 8 nucleotides line up with TRBD1. CDR1 and CDR2 (germline): PRHDT, FYEKMQ (reference sequence). V trimming: 4 bases; J trimming: 0 bases; junction bases outside the gene matches: 5. The length of the CDR3 is 15 residues. CDR3 sequence reads: CASSSDRGSSYEQYF. The CDR3 coding sequence is TGTGCCAGCAGCTCTGACAGGGGCAGCTCCTACGAGCAGTACTTC.

Worth noting for this clone: This sample includes further DNA sequences coding for the same CDR3. V and J are TRBV7-2 and TRBJ2-5; D call uncertain. There are 12 residues in the CDR3. From germline, CDR1 is SGHTA and CDR2 FQGNSA. V shed 2 bases and J shed 5 bases, with 6 bases lying between them. As DNA, the CDR3 is TGTGCCAGCAGCTTACGATGGGAGACCCAGTACTTC. Translating gives CASSLRWETQYF. The full variable domain, with the rest looked up from reference TRBV7-2 and TRBJ2-5, is GAGVSQSPSNKVTEKGKDVELRCDPISGHTALYWYRQSLGQGLEFLIYFQGNSAPDKSGLPSDRFSAERTGGSVSTLTIQRTQQEDSAVYLCASSLRWETQYFGPGTRLLVL.

The rearrangement links TRBV5-4 to TRBJ2-5, with D perhaps TRBD2 (6 bases). Germline CDR1 reads SGHNT; CDR2 reads YYREEE (reference sequence). V lost 3 bases to trimming and J lost 2 bases, with 14 bases between them. This CDR3 region has 15 residues. Written as DNA, the CDR3 is TGTGCCAGCAGCTCGAGGCGGGGTGGGCAAGAGACCCAGTACTTC. It codes for CASSSRRGGQETQYF.

The V call is TRBV27, the J call TRBJ2-5; TRBD1 agrees at 9 bases. V shed 2 bases and J 1 base; nucleotides not matched to a gene: 5. Germline V gives CDR1 MNHEY, CDR2 SMNVEV (reference sequence). This CDR3 has 16 residues. In DNA form, the CDR3 reads TGTGCCAGCAGTTTAAGGGACAGGGAGTCCCAAGAGACCCAGTACTTC. Translation gives CASSLRDRESQETQYF.

In this sample, this clone turned up once. The J gene is TRBJ2-1, the V gene TRBV27; D is unresolved. The germline CDR1 and CDR2 sequences are MNHEY and SMNVEV (reference sequence). CDR3 size: 15 residues. Trimming took 5 bases from V and 0 from J, leaving 11 bases between them. The CDR3 here is CASSPSSYSYNEQFF. The CDR3, as DNA: TGTGCCAGCAGTCCCTCTAGTTACTCCTACAATGAGCAGTTCTTC.

This clone was counted a single time. The chain combines TRBV30 with TRBJ2-7, with D perhaps matching TRBD1 (5 bases). From germline, CDR1 is GTSNPN and CDR2 SVGIG (reference sequence). CDR3 length: 14 residues. Trimming removed 2 bases from V and 3 bases from J, with 14 bases in between. CDR3 region: CAWSIRGILYEQYF. In nucleotides, the CDR3 is TGTGCCTGGAGTATTAGGGGTATTCTCTACGAGCAGTACTTC.

This chain joins TRBV28 and TRBJ2-6; 9 bases match TRBD1. The CDR3 covers 17 residues. After removal of 3 bases from V and 4 bases from J, the junction contained 7 bases not matched to a gene. Germline assignment: CDR1 MDHEN and CDR2 SYDVKM. CDR3 loop: CASSFPGTGNGANVLTF. Written as DNA, the CDR3 is TGTGCCAGCAGTTTCCCGGGGACAGGGAACGGGGCCAACGTCCTGACTTTC.

The chain recombines TRBV10-3 with TRBJ2-7; 7 nucleotides line up with TRBD2. The germline V gene has CDR1 ENHRY and CDR2 SYGVKD. The CDR3 loop spans 14 amino acids. Trimming cost V 2 bases and J 5 bases; bases outside gene matches: 6. The CDR3 coding sequence is TGTGCCATCAGTGAGGCTAGCGGATTCGACGAGCAGTACTTC. This translates into CAISEASGFDEQYF.

V usage is TRBV4-1 and J usage is TRBJ1-2; D ambiguous. Germline V gene lookup returns CDR1 MGHRA and CDR2 YSYEKL. V lost 1 base, J lost 3 bases, and 18 bases lay in between. The CDR3 extends over 17 amino acids. The CDR3 protein is CASSQGGPLGGYYGYTF. As DNA, the CDR3 is TGCGCCAGCAGCCAAGGCGGGCCCCTAGGTGGCTACTATGGCTACACCTTC.

The chain couples TRBV7-2 to TRBJ2-3, with 12 bases matching TRBD2. The germline V gene encodes CDR1 SGHTA and CDR2 FQGNSA. With 1 base clipped from V and 3 bases from J, the junction kept 11 bases outside the gene matches. The CDR3 spans 19 residues. The CDR3 DNA follows: TGTGCCAGCAGCTTAGGACTAGCGGGAGATGAGGGTTGGACAGATACGCAGTATTTT. As protein: CASSLGLAGDEGWTDTQYF.

The J gene is TRBJ1-5, the V gene TRBV6-5; no firm D call. The germline V gene has CDR1 MNHEY and CDR2 SVGAGI. The V end was cut by 6 bases, the J end by 7 bases, with 10 bases between. This CDR3 comprises 12 residues. In DNA, the CDR3 is TGTGCCAGCAGATCCTTTGGACAGCCCCAGCATTTT. Translated, it gives CASRSFGQPQHF.

J is TRBJ2-2 and V is TRBV5-1; 13 nucleotides agree with TRBD2. CDR3 length equals 18 residues. The trim removed 3 bases at V and 1 base at J, leaving 6 bases unmatched. The germline V gene encodes CDR1 SGHRS and CDR2 YFSETQ. The CDR3 is CASSYNGLAGVNTGELFF. DNA for the CDR3: TGCGCCAGCAGCTACAACGGACTAGCGGGGGTGAACACCGGGGAGCTGTTTTTT. Variable domain in full (rest from reference TRBV5-1 and TRBJ2-2): KAGVTQTPRYLIKTRGQQVTLSCSPISGHRSVSWYQQTPGQGLQFLFEYFSETQRNKGNFPGRFSGRQFSNSRSEMNVSTLELGDSALYLCASSYNGLAGVNTGELFFGEGSRLTVL.

V and J are TRBV9 and TRBJ1-2; D unresolved. Trimming cost V 3 bases and J 8 bases, with 14 bases left between them. The germline V gene has CDR1 SGDLS and CDR2 YYNGEE. The CDR3 sequence is 13 residues long. The CDR3 loop reads CASSGTVMGGYTF. The CDR3 DNA sequence: TGTGCCAGCAGCGGGACGGTTATGGGGGGCTACACCTTC.

The rearrangement links TRBV7-8 to TRBJ2-7; D is possibly TRBD1 (6 bases). CDR1 and CDR2 (germline): SGHVS, FQNEAQ. V lost 5 bases, J lost 4 bases, and 21 bases lay in between. The CDR3 is made up of 16 amino acids. Written as DNA, the CDR3 is TGTGCCAGCAGCGCCGGACCCGGACAGCAATTTTACGAGCAGTACTTC. Translating gives CASSAGPGQQFYEQYF.

This chain connects TRBV7-9 to TRBJ2-2; 9 nucleotides match TRBD1. The trim removed 5 bases at V and 3 bases at J, leaving 16 bases unmatched. The CDR3 totals 19 residues. The germline CDR1 and CDR2 sequences are SEHNR and FQNEAQ (reference sequence). The CDR3 nucleotides are TGTGCCAGCAGCCGGCCCCGAGACAGGGGGGATTTATACACCGGGGAGCTGTTTTTT. This encodes CASSRPRDRGDLYTGELFF.

The chain has TRBV27 and TRBJ2-2; 12 bases map to TRBD1. Trimming cost V 5 bases and J 4 bases; bases outside gene matches: 11. Germline values: CDR1 MNHEY, CDR2 SMNVEV (reference sequence). This CDR3 has 18 amino acids. CDR3 residues: CASSPLRDRGLSTGELFF. As DNA, the CDR3 is TGTGCCAGCAGTCCGCTCCGGGACAGGGGGCTTAGCACCGGGGAGCTGTTTTTT.

The chain is built from TRBV4-3 and TRBJ2-3, with TRBD1 matching over 9 bases. CDR1 is LGHNA and CDR2 is YSLEER in the germline V gene. With V trimmed by 2 bases and J by 6 bases, 9 bases remained unmatched. The CDR3 runs 16 residues. In nucleotides, the CDR3 is TGCGCCAGCAGCCAAACCGGGACAGGGAGGGCGGATACGCAGTATTTT. The encoded protein is CASSQTGTGRADTQYF.

This clone was detected only once. The V call is TRBV19, the J call TRBJ2-7, with 11 bases aligning to TRBD2. From germline, CDR1 is LNHDA and CDR2 SQIVND (reference sequence). J gave up 4 bases and V 3 bases, and 2 bases lay outside the gene matches. The CDR3 runs 14 residues. The DNA for the CDR3 is TGTGCCAGTAGTATGGGACTAGCGGAGTACGAGCAGTACTTC. Protein sequence: CASSMGLAEYEQYF.

The chain carries TRBV29-1 and TRBJ1-2; maybe TRBD1 (6 bases). Germline V gene data show CDR1 as SQVTM and CDR2 as ANQGSEA. V lost 7 bases and J 6 bases, leaving 12 bases between the germline ends. The CDR3 runs 11 residues. The CDR3 is CSAPRQDGYTF. CDR3 nucleotides: TGCAGCGCCCCCCGACAGGATGGCTACACCTTC.

This clone was counted once. This sample includes further DNA sequences coding for the same CDR3. The chain recombines TRBV4-2 with TRBJ2-7; no reliable D call. V was pared by 1 base and J by 1 base, with 5 bases between. There are 13 residues in the CDR3. Germline V CDR1 and CDR2: LGHNA, YNFKEQ. The CDR3 spells CASSQGLSYEQYF. CDR3 nucleotide sequence: TGTGCCAGCAGCCAAGGATTGTCCTACGAGCAGTACTTC.

The chain recombines TRBV7-9 with TRBJ1-4; D gene uncertain. The CDR3 length is 13 residues. The V and J ends lost 3 bases and 8 bases respectively, with 10 bases between them. Germline V gene lookup returns CDR1 SEHNR and CDR2 FQNEAQ (reference sequence). The CDR3 region is CASSLPSREKLFF. DNA of the CDR3: TGTGCCAGCAGCTTGCCCAGCAGGGAAAAACTGTTTTTT.

Comments on this clone: The same CDR3 is also encoded by other DNA sequences in this sample. CDR3 in DNA: TGTGCCAGCAGTGGGCAGGGCTACACTGAAGCTTTCTTT. Its protein is CASSGQGYTEAFF. The genes are TRBV25-1 and TRBJ1-1, with D maybe TRBD1 (5 bases). Trimming took off 4 bases at V and 3 bases at J, with 9 bases between the two ends. The CDR3 totals 13 residues. CDR1 is MGHDK and CDR2 is SYGVNS in the germline V gene.

This rearrangement joins TRBV7-8 to TRBJ1-1, with 7 bases matching TRBD1. V trimming: 1 base; J trimming: 2 bases; junction bases outside the gene matches: 10. Germline CDR1 and CDR2: SGHVS and FQNEAQ. CDR3 length: 17 residues. The CDR3 protein is CASSLEPGQPYNTEAFF. The CDR3 DNA reads as TGTGCCAGCAGCTTAGAACCGGGACAGCCTTACAACACTGAAGCTTTCTTT.

The chain couples TRBV5-4 to TRBJ2-7; 8 bases line up with TRBD1. The V gene end was trimmed by 8 bases and the J gene end by 3 bases; junction bases not matched to a gene: 22. The CDR3 is 18 residues long. Germline loops: CDR1 SGHNT, CDR2 YYREEE (reference sequence). CDR3 nucleotides: TGTGCCAGGGAACAGGGAAGCAGCCACCGGGACAGGATCTACGAGCAGTACTTC. Protein sequence: CAREQGSSHRDRIYEQYF. Full variable domain (outside the CDR3, taken from reference TRBV5-4 and TRBJ2-7): ETGVTQSPTHLIKTRGQQVTLRCSSQSGHNTVSWYQQALGQGPQFIFQYYREEENGRGNFPPRFSGLQFPNYSSELNVNALELDDSALYLCAREQGSSHRDRIYEQYFGPGTRLTVT.

This clone was recorded once. In nucleotides, the CDR3 is TGTGCCAGCAGTGGACTAGCGGGAGTAAAAGGGGTATACGAGCAGTACTTC. It specifies CASSGLAGVKGVYEQYF. V and J are TRBV27 and TRBJ2-7; 13 positions agree with TRBD2. This CDR3 has 17 amino acids. After removal of 5 bases from V and 4 bases from J, the junction contained 11 bases not matched to a gene. Germline-derived CDR1 and CDR2 are MNHEY and SMNVEV (reference sequence).

A word on this clone: A junction end diverges from the germline sequence, so it may reflect a read error. The chain carries TRBV4-2 and TRBJ2-5; D possibly uses TRBD1 or TRBD2 (7 bases each). The CDR3 length is 18 residues. The germline V gene has CDR1 LGHNA and CDR2 YNFKEQ. CDR3 bases: TGTGCCCGCAGCCAAGGGGGCGGGGGAGGGCTGTTAAGGGAGACCCAGTACTTC. It codes for CARSQGGGGGLLRETQYF.

The chain couples TRBV5-1 to TRBJ1-1; TRBD1 matches 8 bases. V was pared by 0 bases and J by 1 base, with 8 bases of the junction left unmatched. Germline CDR1 reads SGHRS; CDR2 reads YFSETQ. This CDR3 comprises 17 residues. The CDR3 reads CASSLGQGIVGNTEAFF. The CDR3 DNA follows: TGCGCCAGCAGCTTGGGACAGGGGATCGTGGGGAACACTGAAGCTTTCTTT.

This chain links TRBV28 with TRBJ1-2; D remains unclear. This CDR3 is built from 12 residues. V dropped 5 bases and J dropped 8 bases, with 12 bases sitting between them. Germline CDR1 MDHEN, CDR2 SYDVKM. DNA for the CDR3: TGTGCCAGCAGTCCCTTAAGAGGGGGCTACACCTTC. Its translation is CASSPLRGGYTF.